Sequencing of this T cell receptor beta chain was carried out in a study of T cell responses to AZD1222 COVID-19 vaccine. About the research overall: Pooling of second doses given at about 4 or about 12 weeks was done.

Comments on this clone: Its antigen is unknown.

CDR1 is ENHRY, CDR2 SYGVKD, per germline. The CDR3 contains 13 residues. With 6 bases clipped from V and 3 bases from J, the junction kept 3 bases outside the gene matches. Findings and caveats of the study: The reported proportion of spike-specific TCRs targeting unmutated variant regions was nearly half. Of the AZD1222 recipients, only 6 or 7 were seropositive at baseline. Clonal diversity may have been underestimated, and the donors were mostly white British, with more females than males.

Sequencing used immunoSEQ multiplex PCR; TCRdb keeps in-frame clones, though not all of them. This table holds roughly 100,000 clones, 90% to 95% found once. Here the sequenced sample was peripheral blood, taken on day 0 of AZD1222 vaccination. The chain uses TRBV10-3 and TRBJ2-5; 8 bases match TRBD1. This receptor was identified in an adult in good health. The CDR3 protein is CAIRDRAKETQYF. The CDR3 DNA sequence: TGTGCCATCAGGGACAGGGCCAAAGAGACCCAGTACTTC.